The clone carrying this TCR beta chain occurred many times. Antigen: not known. This CDR3 contains 15 residues. V lost 0 bases and J lost 4; bases outside the gene matches: 5. The germline gives CDR1 SGHTA, CDR2 FQGNSA. TCR beta CDR3 regions were amplified from RNA. First-round RT-PCR of the TCR CDR3 relied on the HTBI primer set. Via MiXCR, TCRdb re-called the multiplex PCR reads, giving one row per CDR3 protein. The table shows hundreds of thousands of distinct CDR3 sequences, with 16% occurring only once. This sample is drawn from a study of T cells in Graves' hyperthyroidism and ophthalmopathy. Study-level results: Most clonotypes expanded in thyroid above 0.001 were likewise present in blood.

The rearrangement uses TRBV7-2 and TRBJ1-1; 7 bases fit TRBD1. This sequence originates from a young woman with Graves' hyperthyroidism. Sequenced material: blood. In DNA form, the CDR3 reads TGTGCCAGCAGCTTAGCTGGAGGACAGGTCACTGAAGCTTTCTTT. Its protein product is CASSLAGGQVTEAFF.